This T cell receptor (beta chain) was sequenced in a study of blood T cell repertoires in COVID-19. How the authors handled the data: The authors estimated nucleated cell counts from reference gene primer amplification. Clones were read by immunoSEQ multiplex PCR, and TCRdb kept only the in-frame ones, dropping some. For V, J and clone size, that table is used; D and trimming come from the DNA. The sample lists just over 350,000 clones, roughly 87% seen once, with just under 3% in the top ten. The study drew participants aged about 18 to 89 years from under 30 US areas. Each participant's cohort was designated according to participant-reported clinical history. Two consecutive negative NP/OP PCR tests, clearance, or resolved symptoms defined Cohort 3 recovery. The sequenced material came from PBMCs or T cells enriched from blood (not recorded which). This receptor was identified in a woman in her thirties who had recovered from COVID-19.

The CDR3 DNA reads as TGTGCCAGCAGTGACCGGCGGCGGGGAGGGCATGAGCAGTTCTTC. Translating gives CASSDRRRGGHEQFF. V is TRBV2 and J is TRBJ2-1, with TRBD2 matching over 7 bases. The CDR3 is made up of 15 amino acids. Trimming removed 3 bases from V and 8 bases from J; junction bases left unmatched: 10. Germline V lookup: CDR1 SNHLY, CDR2 FYNNEI.